This T cell receptor beta chain was identified during a study of blood T cell repertoires in COVID-19. Study at large: From the United States, Italy and Spain came samples of acute and convalescent COVID-19.

Germline loops: CDR1 MGHRA, CDR2 YSYEKL. V shed 0 bases and J shed 3 bases, with 18 bases lying between them. CDR3 length: 18 residues. Libraries were prepared by immunoSEQ multiplex PCR; TCRdb keeps only in-frame clonotypes and omits some of them. The repertoire holds roughly 140,000 clones, with around 85% as singletons. The genes are TRBV4-1 and TRBJ1-3, with unresolved D. Sequenced material: peripheral blood. The origin of this receptor is a man between 45 and 60 years old with acute or convalescent COVID-19. Here the CDR3 DNA reads TGCGCCAGCAGCCAAGACTACGTGAGGTTCTCCGTTGGAAACACCATATATTTT. The encoded protein is CASSQDYVRFSVGNTIYF.